This T cell receptor (beta chain) was sequenced during a study of blood T cell repertoires in COVID-19 (TCRdb year 2020). Background for the entire study: Collaborator samples came from the United States, Italy and Spain and covered acute and convalescent phases of COVID-19. Where available, HLA class I and class II types were obtained from metadata supplied by the sample provider rather than from assay-based typing. Subjects who had been exposed to COVID-19, were actively infected with it, or had recovered from it provided the deeply sampled blood TCRbeta repertoires that made up the dataset. Samples came from the ongoing ImmuneRACE study (first 160 participants) plus 1,254 subjects from 6 global collaborators. The prospective study material was composed of cDNA or gDNA derived from T cells, B-cell-depleted T cells, or PBMCs. The repertoires were released in a freely available public database intended as a resource for research on the immune response to SARS-CoV-2. Nearly every sample came with metadata listing a de-identified subject ID, COVID-19 status, age in years and sex.

Results and caveats for the whole study, not just this receptor: The amount of clinical and demographic metadata varied by source and participant and was provided uncurated.

The immunoSEQ Assay, a bias-controlled multiplex PCR, was used to amplify TCRbeta CDR3 regions from genomic DNA. As for the original processing: The number of nucleated cells in each sample was estimated from the amplification of reference gene primers within the assay. Sequence reads were collapsed and filtered to measure the absolute abundance of every unique TCRbeta CDR3 rearrangement. Productive Simpson clonality was computed per sample as the square root of Simpson's diversity index over productive rearrangements. The table comes from immuneACCESS by way of TCRdb, which keeps in-frame sequences with V and J called. Part of the clones is missing from these tables; in studies checked, under half for an unresolved V gene and the rest for unknown reasons. Clonal size and the V and J genes are those of that table, whereas D and trimming came from the DNA. This sample has 250,000 to 350,000 clones in its table, and roughly four fifths of those were observed once. The ten largest clonotypes hold about 15% of the sample.

A remark on this clone: This clone's antigen is unknown. Base qualities are not recorded, but no much larger clone differs from it by a single base.

One collaborating source in Seattle enrolled patients while the patients were actively infected and followed the patients over time throughout the course of disease. Whole blood was collected in K2EDTA tubes by collaborating institutions according to the institutions' own protocols. For TCRbeta analysis, collaborators shipped samples in one of three forms: frozen whole blood, isolated PBMCs, or DNA extracted from either of those sample types. This receptor was taken from a person between 65 and 80 years old with COVID-19, enrolled during active disease. The specimen was peripheral blood.

The nucleotide sequence is TGTGCCATCAGTGATAAGGGGGAAGGTTCCTACGAGCAGTACTTC. Its translation is CAISDKGEGSYEQYF. The chain is made from TRBV10-3 and TRBJ2-7; perhaps TRBD1 is the D gene, with 6 bases matching. The CDR3 runs 15 amino acids, cysteine and phenylalanine included. Only the CDR3 DNA is retained, 45 bases long and in frame from the first base. V is shortened by 3 bases, J by 1 base, and the region joining them spans 13 bases. CDR1 and CDR2, looked up from the germline V gene, are ENHRY and SYGVKD.